This T cell receptor (beta chain) comes out of a study of long-term antiretroviral therapy in people with HIV. Study results and caveats: ART adherence, viral resistance and therapy changes went undocumented.

Sequencing relied on immunoSEQ assay v3.0, run at survey level. This table comes from immunoSEQ multiplex PCR, and its TCRdb copy is limited to in-frame clones, with some not included. The table records fewer than 25,000 clones, 85% to 90% of them present only once. Turning to this clone: No antigen is known for it.

Sequencing used unsorted PBMCs, obtained 2.3 years after starting antiretroviral therapy. The sequence was collected from a man aged 55 to 69 with HIV.

The CDR3 nucleotides are TGTGCCAGCAGGAACAGAAATGAAAAACTGTTTTTT. This gives the protein CASRNRNEKLFF. The chain carries TRBV28 and TRBJ1-4; D gene unclear. Trimming left V 6 bases short and J 5 bases short, with 7 bases between. Germline CDR1 MDHEN, CDR2 SYDVKM. The CDR3 sequence is 12 residues long.